The rows below give T cell receptor beta chains drawn from one sample of a study of T-cell reconstitution after alpha-beta-depleted transplantation in children. TCRdb used MiXCR to reprocess the PCR reads, holding one entry per CDR3 protein. The sample records just over 950,000 distinct CDR3 sequences, around 30% being singletons. Sequencing used PBMCs, mostly from graft donor cells, obtained 360 days after TCRalphabeta/CD19-depleted stem cell transplant. All receptors come from a boy under three years old who had a stem cell transplant for SCID, so the T cells may come from the graft donor. The CDR3 runs from the conserved cysteine through the conserved F or W. A D gene is named only where the DNA matches it firmly. Size tells how often a clone was seen (once, few, many) or the class of an expanded clone, and some rows leave it out.

J gene | D gene | V gene | clone size | CDR3 DNA | CDR3 protein
TRBJ2-6 | . | TRBV7-3 | . | TGTGCCAGCGGCACAGTCTCTGGGGCCAACGTCCTGACTTTC | CASGTVSGANVLTF
TRBJ2-7 | . | TRBV19 | . | TGTGCCAGTAGTGACAGGCAATCCGCAACCTACGAGCAGTACTTC | CASSDRQSATYEQYF
TRBJ2-5 | . | TRBV29-1 | . | TGCAGCGTTGGAGCCGGGCCCCAGTACTTC | CSVGAGPQYF
TRBJ2-5 | TRBD2 | TRBV4-3 | few | TGCGCCAGCAGCCAGGGACTAGCTATGTACCAAGAGACCCAGTACTTC | CASSQGLAMYQETQYF
TRBJ2-5 | . | TRBV7-3 | . | TGTGCCAGCAGCTTACGAGGGTGGGAAGAGACCCAGTACTTC | CASSLRGWEETQYF
TRBJ2-7 | . | TRBV5-5 | few | TGTGCCAGCAGCTTGGTATCTGGAAGCTACGAGCAGTACTTC | CASSLVSGSYEQYF
TRBJ2-2 | . | TRBV28 | . | TGTGCCAGCACCTTCTTCAGGGACACCGGGGAGCTGTTTTTT | CASTFFRDTGELFF
TRBJ2-2 | . | TRBV20-1 | . | TGCAGTGCTAGGGGACGGAGCACCGGGGAGCTGTTTTTT | CSARGRSTGELFF
TRBJ2-3 | . | TRBV29-1 | . | TGCAGCGTTACCAGGGGAGGGGGCACAGATACGCAGTATTTT | CSVTRGGGTDTQYF
TRBJ2-7 | . | TRBV5-1 | . | TGCGCCAGCAGCTCAGCCGGGACACCCTCCGAGCAGTACTTC | CASSSAGTPSEQYF
TRBJ1-1 | . | TRBV5-1 | few | TGCGCCAGCGTACACGCGGTGGGGATTAGGACTGAAGCTTTCTTT | CASVHAVGIRTEAFF
TRBJ1-2 | . | TRBV12-3/TRBV12-4 | . | TGTGCCAGCAGTTTATCCCGCGGGGGGCCCTATGGCTACACCTTC | CASSLSRGGPYGYTF
TRBJ1-3 | TRBD1 | TRBV12-3/TRBV12-4 | . | TGTGCCAGCAGTTGTGGAGGGGGCTTCTCTGGAAACACCATATATTTT | CASSCGGGFSGNTIYF
TRBJ2-7 | TRBD2 | TRBV4-2 | few | TGTGCCAGCAGCCAAGAAGAGCGGGGAAGCTCCTACGAGCAGTACTTC | CASSQEERGSSYEQYF
TRBJ2-7 | . | TRBV12-3/TRBV12-4 | many | TGTGCCAGCAGTTTAAGTAACGAGCAGTACTTC | CASSLSNEQYF
TRBJ2-5 | TRBD1 | TRBV20-1 | few | TGCAGTGCTCGGACCCCGGACAGGGCACACGAGGCCCAGTACTTC | CSARTPDRAHEAQYF
TRBJ2-5 | TRBD2 | TRBV5-1 | few | TGCGCCAGCAGCTTGGGGGGGACTAGCCCCCGAGGGACCCAGTACTTC | CASSLGGTSPRGTQYF
TRBJ2-4 | TRBD1 | TRBV5-1 | few | TGCGCCAGCAGCTTGGAGGGACAGGGGGGATCCAAAAACATTCAGTACTTC | CASSLEGQGGSKNIQYF
TRBJ2-3 | . | TRBV6-5 | . | TGTGCCAGCAGTTACAATGGGGGGGCGGATACGCAGTATTTT | CASSYNGGADTQYF
TRBJ2-2 | . | TRBV9 | few | TGTGCCAGCAGCGTAGCAAGGAAAGGCGACACCGGGGAGCTGTTTTTT | CASSVARKGDTGELFF
TRBJ1-1 | . | TRBV4-3 | few | TGCGCCAGCAGCCAAGAGACAGCCAACACTGAAGCTTTCTTT | CASSQETANTEAFF
TRBJ2-1 | TRBD2 | TRBV5-1 | . | TGCGCCAGCAGGTATCGTCTAGCGGGGGGGATCGACAATGAGCAGTTCTTC | CASRYRLAGGIDNEQFF
TRBJ1-5 | . | TRBV20-1 | . | TGCAGTGCTCATGGCCCTTATAGCAATCAGCCCCAGCATTTT | CSAHGPYSNQPQHF
TRBJ2-7 | . | TRBV13 | many | TGTGCCAGCAGCTTACCGGGGTTAAGCTACGAGCAGTACTTC | CASSLPGLSYEQYF
TRBJ2-7 | . | TRBV14 | few | TGTGCCAGCAGTCAATCCAGGGGGGCCTACGAGCAGTACTTC | CASSQSRGAYEQYF
TRBJ1-5 | TRBD1 | TRBV6-5 | . | TGTGCCAGCAGTTACCCCGGGACAGGGACGTGGTGGGTTGATCAGCCCCAGCATTTT | CASSYPGTGTWWVDQPQHF
TRBJ2-4 | TRBD1 | TRBV28 | many | TGTGCCAGCAGCCTTGATCAGGGGGCGGCCAAAAACATTCAGTACTTC | CASSLDQGAAKNIQYF
TRBJ2-7 | TRBD1 | TRBV20-1 | few | TGCAGTGCATATACAGGGGGCGGATACGAGCAGTACTTC | CSAYTGGGYEQYF
TRBJ1-2 | . | TRBV5-6 | few | TGTGCCAGCCAGCCCAACCTAGTCCTCTCTATTCGATATGGCTACACCTTC | CASQPNLVLSIRYGYTF
TRBJ1-5 | TRBD1 | TRBV12-3/TRBV12-4 | . | TGTGCGTCAGGGCAGGGGGGAGGCAATCAGCCCCAGCATTTT | CASGQGGGNQPQHF
TRBJ2-5 | . | TRBV5-5 | many | TGTGCCAGCAGCTTCAGGGCGGGGTGGGAGACCCAGTACTTC | CASSFRAGWETQYF
TRBJ2-7 | TRBD2 | TRBV5-8 | few | TGTGCCAGCAGACCCTTTGGGGGGGATAATTCCTACGAGCAGTACTTC | CASRPFGGDNSYEQYF
TRBJ2-5 | TRBD1 | TRBV20-1 | . | TGCAGTGCTAGAGGGGGACAGGGGGCTCAAGAGACCCAGTACTTC | CSARGGQGAQETQYF
TRBJ1-4 | TRBD1 | TRBV20-1 | . | TGCAGTGCTAGAAGCCGACAGGGGAACGAAAAACTGTTTTTT | CSARSRQGNEKLFF
TRBJ1-1 | . | TRBV5-1 | few | TGCGCCAGCAGCTTACTGGCGGTAATGAACACTGAAGCTTTCTTT | CASSLLAVMNTEAFF
TRBJ1-1 | . | TRBV6-5 | few | TGTGCCAGCAGCTATAGGTCGGGGGCGGGACGCACTGAAGCTTTCTTT | CASSYRSGAGRTEAFF
TRBJ1-2 | . | TRBV20-1 | . | TGCAGTGCTACTTGGGGGAGAGCTAACTATGGCTACACCTTC | CSATWGRANYGYTF
TRBJ2-3 | TRBD1 | TRBV7-9 | . | TGTGCCAGCAGCCCCCGGACAGGGGCCACAGATACGCAGTATTTT | CASSPRTGATDTQYF
TRBJ2-6 | . | TRBV25-1 | few | TGTGCCAGCAGCACGCCGGGTCCTTTAGCGGCCCCCGGCCCCGTCTCTGGGGCCAACGTCCTGACTTTC | CASSTPGPLAAPGPVSGANVLTF
TRBJ2-2 | . | TRBV29-1 | few | TGCAGCGTCGATTCAGACAGGACCGGGGAGCTGTTTTTT | CSVDSDRTGELFF
TRBJ2-1 | TRBD1 | TRBV10-3 | many | TGTGCCATCAAGGGGACAGGGAACAATGAGCAGTTCTTC | CAIKGTGNNEQFF
TRBJ2-7 | TRBD1 | TRBV27 | . | TGTGCCAGCAGTTACAGGACAGGGGGCTACGAGCAGTACTTC | CASSYRTGGYEQYF
TRBJ2-5 | . | TRBV28 | few | TGTGCCAGCAGTCTCCAGGGGTCCCAAGAGACCCAGTACTTC | CASSLQGSQETQYF
TRBJ1-4 | . | TRBV6-5 | few | TGTGCCAGCAGTTACTCGATCAGGCGTGGGAAGGAAAAACTGTTTTTT | CASSYSIRRGKEKLFF
TRBJ2-3 | TRBD2 | TRBV7-2 | many | TGTGCCAGCAGCTTACGCCGACGGGGGGGCACAGATACGCAGTATTTT | CASSLRRRGGTDTQYF
TRBJ1-5 | TRBD1 | TRBV5-8 | few | TGTGCCAGCAGCGACAGGGTGTGGTATAGCAATCAGCCCCAGCATTTT | CASSDRVWYSNQPQHF